What follows are 14 T cell receptor beta chains derived from one specimen sequenced in a study of T cell repertoires in cytomegalovirus infection. For these TCRs, the target antigens are not known. TCRdb used MiXCR to reprocess the reads, holding one entry per CDR3 protein. The sample lists about 27,000 distinct CDR3 sequences; around 19% were seen once. The sequenced sample was CD8+ T cells from cultured PBMCs, obtained from culture after CMV antigen stimulation. The receptors shown here come from a human donor in good health (CMV status not recorded). Some clones in this sample may be carry-over from other donors' samples.

The chain carries TRBV5-1 and TRBJ2-1; 9 bases fit TRBD1. Germline trimming cut 4 bases from V and 7 bases from J; bases unmatched to any gene: 9. CDR1 and CDR2 from the germline V gene are SGHRS and YFSETQ. The CDR3 runs 15 residues. The CDR3 region is CASSVTQGALNEQFF. CDR3 DNA: TGCGCCAGCAGCGTTACACAGGGGGCGCTTAATGAGCAGTTCTTC.

This chain links TRBV7-8 with TRBJ2-7; 10 nucleotides align to TRBD1. Germline lookup yields CDR1 SGHVS and CDR2 FQNEAQ. V lost 5 bases to trimming and J lost 4 bases; unmatched junction nucleotides: 5. The CDR3 contains 14 residues. The DNA of the CDR3 is TGTGCCAGCAGCCTGGACAGGGGGGGTTACGAGCAGTACTTC. Its translation: CASSLDRGGYEQYF.

This chain links TRBV5-5 with TRBJ2-1, with a possible D match to TRBD1 (6 bases). V was clipped by 4 bases and J by 8 bases, with 19 bases between them. The CDR3 has 15 amino acids. Per germline, CDR1 SGHKS and CDR2 YYEKEE (reference sequence). The CDR3: CASSPNGNRVHEQFF. The CDR3 bases are TGTGCCAGCAGCCCCAACGGTAACAGGGTGCATGAGCAGTTCTTC.

Comments on this clonotype: This may stem from a read error, because a much larger clone lies one nucleotide away. The V call is TRBV27, the J call TRBJ1-5; 8 positions match TRBD1. The CDR3 has 16 residues. Germline V gene sequence: CDR1 MNHEY, CDR2 SMNVEV (reference sequence). The CDR3 is CDSSLSPTGARQPQHF. The CDR3 DNA reads TGTGACAGCAGTTTATCCCCGACAGGGGCTCGGCAGCCCCAGCATTTT.

The DNA for the CDR3 is TGCGCCAGCAGCCAAGCTGCTAGCGGGACCTCCTACGAGCAGTACTTC. Encoded protein: CASSQAASGTSYEQYF. This chain joins TRBV4-1 and TRBJ2-7; the match to TRBD2 covers 9 bases. The germline CDR1 and CDR2 sequences are MGHRA and YSYEKL. V lost 1 base and J lost 0; bases outside the gene matches: 4. The CDR3 consists of 16 residues.

The chain carries TRBV4-2 and TRBJ2-4; D is possibly TRBD1 (6 bases). This CDR3 is 15 amino acids long. Deletions cut 0 bases from V and 7 bases from J, with 13 bases between. The germline CDR1 and CDR2 sequences are LGHNA and YNFKEQ. In DNA form, the CDR3 reads TGTGCCAGCAGCCAAGATCTACAGGGCTTGAACATTCAGTACTTC. This translates into CASSQDLQGLNIQYF.

This clonotype has a single count. The junction differs from germline at one of its ends, possibly a read error. The chain combines TRBV2 with TRBJ2-6; TRBD1 is a possible D gene (5 bases). Germline V lookup: CDR1 SNHLY, CDR2 FYNNEI. This CDR3 has 12 amino acids. The chain's CDR3 is CASLSGANGLTF. The CDR3, as DNA: TGTGCCAGCCTCTCTGGGGCCAACGGCCTGACTTTC. Full variable domain (remainder filled in from reference TRBV2 and TRBJ2-6): EPEVTQTPSHQVTQMGQEVILRCVPISNHLYFYWYRQILGQKVEFLVSFYNNEISEKSEIFDDQFSVERPDGSNFTLKIRSTKLEDSAMYFCASLSGANGLTFGAGSRLTVL.

The chain joins TRBV7-2 to TRBJ2-7; 7 nucleotides agree with TRBD1. V was clipped by 5 bases and J by 3 bases; unmatched bases: 10. The CDR3 is 15 amino acids. Germline V gene data show CDR1 as SGHTA and CDR2 as FQGNSA. CDR3 sequence (DNA): TGTGCCAGCAGCCCAGGGGGACAGTCTGGCTACGAGCAGTACTTC. Its translation: CASSPGGQSGYEQYF.

This clonotype has just a few counts. The chain combines TRBV7-9 with TRBJ2-7; TRBD1 aligns across 10 bases. The J segment lost 3 bases and the V segment lost 8 bases, leaving 10 bases of the junction unmatched. CDR3 length: 15 amino acids. CDR1 is SEHNR, CDR2 FQNEAQ, per germline (reference sequence). CDR3 residues: CASGDPGQGIYEQYF. DNA for the CDR3: TGTGCCAGCGGCGACCCGGGACAGGGGATCTACGAGCAGTACTTC.

This clonotype came up many times. This chain links TRBV7-9 with TRBJ1-3; 7 bases are a match to TRBD1. Germline V gene sequence: CDR1 SEHNR, CDR2 FQNEAQ (reference sequence). J gave up 0 bases and V 8 bases, and 7 bases lay outside the gene matches. The CDR3 spans 15 residues. CDR3 in DNA: TGTGCCAGCGCCACAGGGGACCTCTCTGGAAACACCATATATTTT. Protein product: CASATGDLSGNTIYF.

This clonotype was found a few times. J is TRBJ1-5 and V is TRBV7-9, with D possibly matching TRBD1 (5 bases). The length of the CDR3 is 14 residues. V lost 1 base and J 1 base, leaving 5 bases between the germline ends. Looked up from germline, CDR1 is SEHNR and CDR2 is FQNEAQ (reference sequence). The CDR3 DNA reads TGTGCCAGCAGCTTAGAGGGGAGCAATCAGCCCCAGCATTTT. Translation gives CASSLEGSNQPQHF.

The chain is built from TRBV7-9 and TRBJ2-2; 7 bases are shared with TRBD2. The CDR3 loop spans 14 amino acids. V lost 6 bases, J lost 5 bases, and 6 bases stayed unmatched. Germline CDR1 SEHNR, CDR2 FQNEAQ (reference sequence). CDR3 sequence reads: CASSSWEGTGELFF. The DNA for the CDR3 is TGTGCCAGCAGTTCCTGGGAGGGTACCGGGGAGCTGTTTTTT.

This chain joins TRBV7-8 and TRBJ2-3, with 9 bases identical to TRBD1. Per the germline V gene, CDR1 is SGHVS and CDR2 is FQNEAQ. After removal of 0 bases from V and 5 bases from J, the junction contained 6 bases not matched to a gene. The CDR3 covers 16 residues. CDR3 nucleotide sequence: TGTGCCAGCAGCTTAGCGGGACAGGGTACTGTAGATACGCAGTATTTT. Encoded protein: CASSLAGQGTVDTQYF.

Comments on this clonotype: This may be a read error: a much more frequent sequence differs by one nucleotide. The J gene is TRBJ2-2, the V gene TRBV11-1, with D maybe TRBD2 (6 bases). CDR1 is SGHAT and CDR2 is FQDESV in the germline V gene (reference sequence). The V and J ends lost 0 bases and 4 bases respectively, with 18 bases between them. The CDR3 loop spans 18 amino acids. This chain's CDR3 is CASSLAPGGMAGTGELFF. The DNA of the CDR3 is TGTGCCAGCAGCTTAGCCCCCGGCGGGATGGCGGGCACCGGGGAGCTGTTTTTT.